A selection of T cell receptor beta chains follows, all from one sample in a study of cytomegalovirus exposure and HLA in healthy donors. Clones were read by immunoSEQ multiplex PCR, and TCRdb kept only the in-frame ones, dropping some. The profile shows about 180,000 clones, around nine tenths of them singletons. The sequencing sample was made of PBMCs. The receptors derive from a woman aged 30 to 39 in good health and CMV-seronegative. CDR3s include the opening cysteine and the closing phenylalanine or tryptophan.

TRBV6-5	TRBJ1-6	CASTSGGRLYF
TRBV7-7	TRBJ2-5	CASSPGLAMKTQYF
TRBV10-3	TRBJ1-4	CAISESEENLNEKLFF
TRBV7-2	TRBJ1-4	CASSTRLEEKLFF
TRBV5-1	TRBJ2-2	CASTQPGSGNTGELFF
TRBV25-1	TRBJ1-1	CASSAIQGPLSEAFF
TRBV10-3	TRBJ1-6	CAISEGTGGNSPLHF
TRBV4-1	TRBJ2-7	CASSQDTEFYEQYF
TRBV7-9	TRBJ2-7	CASSSPGGDSYEQYF
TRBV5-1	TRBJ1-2	CASSLAGSHGYTF
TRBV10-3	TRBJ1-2	CAISDTGSRADGYTF
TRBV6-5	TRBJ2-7	CASRGSGSAYEQYF
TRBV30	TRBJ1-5	CAWRTGYSNQPQHF
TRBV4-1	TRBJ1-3	CASSQDPGTGNTIYF
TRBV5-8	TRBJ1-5	CASSPRTDKSNQPQHF
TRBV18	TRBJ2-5	CASSPEGTGGETQYF
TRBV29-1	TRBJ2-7	CSVSHREKHEQYF
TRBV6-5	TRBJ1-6	CASSSPGQGPSALHF
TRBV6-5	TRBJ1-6	CASSYAVRGIGSPLHF
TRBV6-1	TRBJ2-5	CASRPDGKETQYF
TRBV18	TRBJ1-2	CASSPRDLRRDGYTF
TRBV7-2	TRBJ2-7	CASSLGTQGAEQYF
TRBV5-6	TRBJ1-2	CASSTGFGYTF
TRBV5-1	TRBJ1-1	CASSYDREAFF
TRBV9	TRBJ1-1	CASSVVPGGVTEAFF
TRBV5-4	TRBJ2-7	CASSFGQGPAEQYF
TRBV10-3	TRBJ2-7	CAIRSPTGTGSYEQYF
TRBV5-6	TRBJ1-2	CASSLALGAKGYTF
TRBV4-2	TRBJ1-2	CASSGTGGDYGYTF
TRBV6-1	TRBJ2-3	CASSKRGATDTQYF
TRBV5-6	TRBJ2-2	CASSLRVLAGTGELFF
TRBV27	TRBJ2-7	CASSLWDRSYEQYF
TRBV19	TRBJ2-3	CASSRGLLMDTQYF
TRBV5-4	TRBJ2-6	CASSLDTTGANVLTF
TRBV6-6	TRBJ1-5	CASSYAVDGNQPQHF
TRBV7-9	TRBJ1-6	CASSRGGSLGSPLHF
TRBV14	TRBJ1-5	CASSQELPREISNQPQHF
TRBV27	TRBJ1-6	CASSGASGALHF
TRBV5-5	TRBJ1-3	CASLSLPAGSGNTIYF
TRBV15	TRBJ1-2	CATSRDLVDFGF
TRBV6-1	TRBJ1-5	CASRAGTGLDQPQHF
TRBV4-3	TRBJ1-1	CASSQGGQGLAEAFF
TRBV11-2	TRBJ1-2	CASSLSGFYGYTF
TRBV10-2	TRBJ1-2	CASSVYRVSWGYTF
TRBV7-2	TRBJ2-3	CASSSADTQYF
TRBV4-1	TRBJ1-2	CASSQGSGGADYGYTF
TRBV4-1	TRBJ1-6	CASSQVLGSPLHF
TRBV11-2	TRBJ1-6	CASSRETGIGSPLHF
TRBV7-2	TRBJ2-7	CASSPSPDTSYEQYF